The 14 T cell receptor beta chains given below trace back to one sample, sequenced in a study of blood T cell repertoires in COVID-19. Sequenced by immunoSEQ multiplex PCR; TCRdb stores in-frame clones only, minus some. The sample holds over 350,000 clones, roughly 85% seen once. Sequencing was carried out using peripheral blood. Receptor source: a woman between 25 and 40 years old with active or convalescent COVID-19.

This clone was picked up one time. The chain recombines TRBV21-1 with TRBJ1-2; the table's D gene call, TRBD1, was not cross checked with the DNA. TRBV21-1 is a recognized pseudogene. The CDR3 totals 19 residues. The CDR3 bases are TGTGCCAGCAGCAAAGTAGAATTAAACGGACAGAGATCCCACTATGGCTACACCTTC. As protein: CASSKVELNGQRSHYGYTF.

This chain joins TRBV10-3 and TRBJ1-5; D is uncertain. Per the germline V gene, CDR1 is ENHRY and CDR2 is SYGVKD. This CDR3 has 14 residues. The V end was cut by 2 bases, the J end by 4 bases, with 9 bases between. In nucleotides, the CDR3 is TGTGCCATCAGTGAGAGTAGAGGGAATCAGCCCCAGCATTTT. This gives the protein CAISESRGNQPQHF.

This chain joins TRBV5-6 and TRBJ2-7, with 7 bases aligning to TRBD2. Germline trimming cut 2 bases from V and 5 bases from J; bases unmatched to any gene: 19. Per germline, CDR1 SGHDT and CDR2 YYEEEE. The CDR3 extends over 18 amino acids. CDR3 sequence (DNA): TGTGCCAGCAGCTTTCGACTAGCTATGAGTGTGGGTAAGGACGAGCAGTACTTC. It is translated as CASSFRLAMSVGKDEQYF.

V is TRBV19 and J is TRBJ2-3, with D perhaps TRBD1 (5 bases). Germline V CDR1 and CDR2: LNHDA, SQIVND (reference sequence). The length of the CDR3 is 17 residues. The V end was cut by 3 bases, the J end by 0 bases, with 16 bases between. CDR3 nucleotides: TGTGCCAGTAGTATCACAGGTGCAGCCTATAGCACAGATACGCAGTATTTT. Its translation is CASSITGAAYSTDTQYF.

V and J are TRBV6-1 and TRBJ1-2; the D is unclear. Germline CDR1 MNHNS, CDR2 SASEGT. The CDR3 is made up of 13 amino acids. V dropped 6 bases and J dropped 1 base, with 9 bases sitting between them. The CDR3 protein is CASRLQINYGYTF. The CDR3 DNA is TGTGCCAGCAGATTACAGATTAACTATGGCTACACCTTC.

This clone has only one observation. The chain carries TRBV3-1 (or the pseudogene TRBV3-2) and TRBJ1-2; no reliable D call. CDR1 and CDR2 from the germline V gene are LGHDT and YNNKEL (reference sequence). Trimming stripped 2 bases from V and 2 bases from J, with 9 bases between. CDR3 length: 14 amino acids. Here the CDR3 DNA reads TGTGCCAGCAGCCAACAGGTCCCAAACTATGGCTACACCTTC. This sequence encodes CASSQQVPNYGYTF.

This clone showed up just a few times. This chain links TRBV4-1 with TRBJ2-2, with 7 bases matching TRBD2. Losses at the gene ends were 3 bases for V and 1 base for J; bases not matched to a gene: 2. The germline V gene has CDR1 MGHRA and CDR2 YSYEKL. This CDR3 has 15 residues. CDR3 region: CASSHSGLNTGELFF. The CDR3 DNA sequence: TGCGCCAGCAGCCATAGCGGGCTGAACACCGGGGAGCTGTTTTTT.

J is TRBJ1-2 and V is TRBV6-5, with D hard to call. This CDR3 has 14 residues. CDR1 is MNHEY and CDR2 is SVGAGI in the germline V gene. The ends were cut back, 7 bases at V and 7 bases at J, with 19 bases in the middle. CDR3: CASNNLRDGGGYTF. The CDR3 nucleotides read TGTGCCAGCAACAACTTGAGGGATGGTGGTGGCTACACCTTC.

The rearrangement links TRBV2 to TRBJ1-2; a possible D gene is TRBD1 (6 bases). From germline, CDR1 is SNHLY and CDR2 FYNNEI. The length of the CDR3 is 15 residues. V lost 2 bases and J lost 2, with 12 bases in between. This CDR3 reads CASSEMGADNYGYTF. DNA of the CDR3: TGTGCCAGCAGTGAAATGGGGGCAGACAACTATGGCTACACCTTC.

This clone was recorded many times. The chain joins TRBV4-1 to TRBJ2-7; no definite D call. This CDR3 comprises 14 residues. V dropped 2 bases and J dropped 0 bases, with 8 bases sitting between them. Germline V gene sequence: CDR1 MGHRA, CDR2 YSYEKL. CDR3 in DNA: TGCGCCAGCAGCCAAACTCCGAGCTCCTACGAGCAGTACTTC. It codes for CASSQTPSSYEQYF.

The J gene is TRBJ2-1, the V gene TRBV5-4, with D unclear. Trimming removed 1 base from V and 5 bases from J, with 13 bases in between. The CDR3 covers 15 residues. The germline CDR1 and CDR2 sequences are SGHNT and YYREEE (reference sequence). The chain's CDR3 is CASSLPNERNNEQFF. In DNA, the CDR3 is TGTGCCAGCAGCTTGCCGAACGAGAGGAACAATGAGCAGTTCTTC. Together with reference TRBV5-4 and TRBJ2-1, the CDR3 gives the full variable domain: ETGVTQSPTHLIKTRGQQVTLRCSSQSGHNTVSWYQQALGQGPQFIFQYYREEENGRGNFPPRFSGLQFPNYSSELNVNALELDDSALYLCASSLPNERNNEQFFGPGTRLTVL.

The genes are TRBV2 and TRBJ1-5; 7 positions agree with TRBD1. V was pared by 6 bases and J by 5 bases, with 10 bases of the junction left unmatched. CDR1 is SNHLY and CDR2 is FYNNEI in the germline V gene. The length of the CDR3 is 15 residues. In DNA, the CDR3 is TGTGCCAGCAGAGCCACAGGGGATGGGTATCAGCCCCAGCATTTT. Translating it yields CASRATGDGYQPQHF.

V gene TRBV5-5 combines with J gene TRBJ2-1; 7 nucleotides line up with TRBD1. The CDR3 spans 15 residues. V was pared by 0 bases and J by 2 bases, with 2 bases of the junction left unmatched. The germline CDR1 and CDR2 sequences are SGHKS and YYEKEE (reference sequence). CDR3 in amino acids: CASSLEGTAYNEQFF. For the CDR3, the DNA is TGTGCCAGCAGCTTGGAGGGGACAGCCTACAATGAGCAGTTCTTC.

The CDR3 coding sequence is TGTGCCAGCAGCCAAGTCGTCTACGAGCAGTACTTC. Encoded protein: CASSQVVYEQYF. V gene TRBV14 combines with J gene TRBJ2-7; no definite D call. Per the germline V gene, CDR1 is SGHDN and CDR2 is FVKESK. This CDR3 region has 12 residues. V was pared by 1 base and J by 3 bases, with 4 bases between.